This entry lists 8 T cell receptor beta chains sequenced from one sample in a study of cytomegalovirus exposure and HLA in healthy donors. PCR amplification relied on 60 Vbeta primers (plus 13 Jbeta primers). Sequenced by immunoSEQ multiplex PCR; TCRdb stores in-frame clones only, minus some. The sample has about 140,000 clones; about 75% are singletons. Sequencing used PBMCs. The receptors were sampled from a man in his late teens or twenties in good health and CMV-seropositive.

The CDR3 protein is CASSDRDSYEQYF. The CDR3 region has the DNA TGTGCCAGCAGTGACAGGGACTCCTACGAGCAGTACTTC. The J gene is TRBJ2-7, the V gene TRBV27, with 7 bases identical to TRBD1. V lost 5 bases, J lost 0 bases, and 1 base stayed unmatched. Germline CDR1 is MNHEY and CDR2 is SMNVEV (reference sequence). The length of the CDR3 is 13 residues.

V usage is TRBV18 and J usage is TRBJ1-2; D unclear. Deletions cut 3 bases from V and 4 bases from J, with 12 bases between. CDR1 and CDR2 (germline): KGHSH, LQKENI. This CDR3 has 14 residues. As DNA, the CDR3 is TGTGCCAGCTCACCGGACGGGGTGGGCTATGGCTACACCTTC. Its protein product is CASSPDGVGYGYTF.

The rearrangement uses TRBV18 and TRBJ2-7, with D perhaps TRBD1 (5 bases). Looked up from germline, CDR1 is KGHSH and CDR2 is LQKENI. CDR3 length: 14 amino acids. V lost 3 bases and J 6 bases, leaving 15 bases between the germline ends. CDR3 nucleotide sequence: TGTGCCAGCTCACCCAGGGAAGGGTTTGGCGAGCAGTACTTC. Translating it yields CASSPREGFGEQYF.

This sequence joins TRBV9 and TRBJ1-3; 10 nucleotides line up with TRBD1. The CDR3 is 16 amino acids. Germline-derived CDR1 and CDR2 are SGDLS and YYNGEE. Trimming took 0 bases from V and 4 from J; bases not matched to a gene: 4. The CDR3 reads CASSVVDRGQGNTIYF. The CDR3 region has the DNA TGTGCCAGCAGCGTAGTAGACAGGGGGCAAGGAAACACCATATATTTT.

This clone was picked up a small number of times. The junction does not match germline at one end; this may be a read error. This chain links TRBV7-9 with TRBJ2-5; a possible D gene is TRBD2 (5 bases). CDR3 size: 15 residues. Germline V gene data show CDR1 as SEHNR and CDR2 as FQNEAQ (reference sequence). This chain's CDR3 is CSSSSGLLVLETQYF. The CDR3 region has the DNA TGTTCCAGCAGCTCAGGACTCCTTGTATTGGAGACCCAGTACTTC.

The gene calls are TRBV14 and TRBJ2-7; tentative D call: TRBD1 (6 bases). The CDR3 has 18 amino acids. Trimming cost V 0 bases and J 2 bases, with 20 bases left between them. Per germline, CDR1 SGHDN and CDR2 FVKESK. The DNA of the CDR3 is TGTGCCAGCAGCCAAGATAATCGGTATCGGACAGTTGCCTACGAGCAGTACTTC. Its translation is CASSQDNRYRTVAYEQYF.

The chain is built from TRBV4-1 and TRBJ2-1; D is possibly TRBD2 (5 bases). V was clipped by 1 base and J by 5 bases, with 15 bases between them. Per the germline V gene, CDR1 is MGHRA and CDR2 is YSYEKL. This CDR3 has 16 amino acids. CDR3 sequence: CASSQVRLADNNEQFF. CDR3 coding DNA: TGCGCCAGCAGCCAAGTTCGCCTAGCAGATAACAATGAGCAGTTCTTC.

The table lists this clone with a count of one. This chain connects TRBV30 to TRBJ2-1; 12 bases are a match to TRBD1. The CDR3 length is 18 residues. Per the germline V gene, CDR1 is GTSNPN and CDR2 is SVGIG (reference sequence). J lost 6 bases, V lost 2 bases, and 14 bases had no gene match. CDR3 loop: CAWSPGYRDRGLVNEQFF. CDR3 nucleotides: TGTGCCTGGAGTCCCGGGTACCGGGACAGGGGGCTTGTCAATGAGCAGTTCTTC. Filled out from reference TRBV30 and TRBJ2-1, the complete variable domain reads SQTIHQWPATLVQPVGSPLSLECTVEGTSNPNLYWYRQAAGRGLQLLFYSVGIGQISSEVPQNLSASRPQDRQFILSSKKLLLSDSGFYLCAWSPGYRDRGLVNEQFFGPGTRLTVL.